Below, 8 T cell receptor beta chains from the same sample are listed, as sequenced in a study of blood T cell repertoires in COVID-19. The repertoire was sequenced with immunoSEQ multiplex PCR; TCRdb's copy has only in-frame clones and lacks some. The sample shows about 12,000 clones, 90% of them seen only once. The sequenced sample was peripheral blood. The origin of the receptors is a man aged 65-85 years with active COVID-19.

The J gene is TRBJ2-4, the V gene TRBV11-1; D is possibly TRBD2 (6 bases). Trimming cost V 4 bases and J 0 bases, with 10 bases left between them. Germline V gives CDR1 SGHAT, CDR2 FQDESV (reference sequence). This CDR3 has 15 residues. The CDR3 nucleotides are TGTGCCAGCAGCTCACCGGGAGAAGCCAAAAACATTCAGTACTTC. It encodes CASSSPGEAKNIQYF.

The CDR3 region has the DNA TGTGCCAGCAAAAAAGGCCACAGGCAGAACACTGAAGCTTTCTTT. It encodes CASKKGHRQNTEAFF. The chain has TRBV5-6 and TRBJ1-1; the D gene is possibly TRBD1 (5 bases). V dropped 6 bases and J dropped 1 base, with 16 bases sitting between them. The CDR3 consists of 15 residues. The germline gives CDR1 SGHDT, CDR2 YYEEEE.

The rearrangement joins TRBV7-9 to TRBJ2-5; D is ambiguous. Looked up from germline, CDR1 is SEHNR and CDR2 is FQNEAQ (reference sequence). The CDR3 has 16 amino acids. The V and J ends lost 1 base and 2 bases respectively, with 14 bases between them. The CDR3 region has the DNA TGTGCCAGCAGCTTAGGTCCCCTGGAACAGCAAGAGACCCAGTACTTC. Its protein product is CASSLGPLEQQETQYF.

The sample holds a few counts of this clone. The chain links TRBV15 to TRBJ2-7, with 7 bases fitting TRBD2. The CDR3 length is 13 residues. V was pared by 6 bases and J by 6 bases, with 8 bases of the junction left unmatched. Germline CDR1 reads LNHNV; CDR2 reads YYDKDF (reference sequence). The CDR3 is CATSGGRASEQYF. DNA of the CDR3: TGTGCCACCAGTGGAGGGAGGGCAAGCGAGCAGTACTTC.

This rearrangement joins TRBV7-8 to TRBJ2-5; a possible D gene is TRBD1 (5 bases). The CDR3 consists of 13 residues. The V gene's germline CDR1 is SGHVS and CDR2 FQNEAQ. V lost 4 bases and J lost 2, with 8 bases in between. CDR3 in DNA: TGTGCCAGCAGCTCGGACAAGCAAGAGACCCAGTACTTC. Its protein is CASSSDKQETQYF. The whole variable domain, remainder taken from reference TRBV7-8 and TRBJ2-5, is GAGVSQSPRYKVAKRGQDVALRCDPISGHVSLFWYQQALGQGPEFLTYFQNEAQLDKSGLPSDRFFAERPEGSVSTLKIQRTQQEDSAVYLCASSSDKQETQYFGPGTRLLVL.

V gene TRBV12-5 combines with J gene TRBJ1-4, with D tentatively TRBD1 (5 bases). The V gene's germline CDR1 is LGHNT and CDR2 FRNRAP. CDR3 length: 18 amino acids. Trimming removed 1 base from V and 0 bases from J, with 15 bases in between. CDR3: CASGLAHGTLATNEKLFF. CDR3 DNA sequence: TGTGCTAGTGGTTTGGCACACGGGACTCTTGCAACTAATGAAAAACTGTTTTTT. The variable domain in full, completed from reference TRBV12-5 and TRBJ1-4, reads DARVTQTPRHKVTEMGQEVTMRCQPILGHNTVFWYRQTMMQGLELLAYFRNRAPLDDSGMPKDRFSAEMPDATLATLKIQPSEPRDSAVYFCASGLAHGTLATNEKLFFGSGTQLSVL.

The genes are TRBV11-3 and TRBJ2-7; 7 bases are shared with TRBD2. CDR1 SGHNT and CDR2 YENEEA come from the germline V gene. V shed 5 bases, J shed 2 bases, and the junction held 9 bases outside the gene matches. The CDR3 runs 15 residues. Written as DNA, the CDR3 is TGTGCCAGCAGCCCAACTAGCGCTTCCGCCTACGAGCAGTACTTC. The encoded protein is CASSPTSASAYEQYF.

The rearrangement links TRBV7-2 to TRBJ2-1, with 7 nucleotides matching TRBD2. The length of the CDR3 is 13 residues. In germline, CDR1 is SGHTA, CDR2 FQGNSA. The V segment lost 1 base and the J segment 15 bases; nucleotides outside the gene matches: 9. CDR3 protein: CASSLVGGREGFF. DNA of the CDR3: TGTGCCAGCAGCTTAGTTGGAGGTAGGGAGGGGTTCTTC.